This T cell receptor beta chain was captured in a study of cytomegalovirus exposure and HLA in healthy donors. Whole-study results and caveats: Roughly uniform depth of sequencing across donors was assumed in presence/absence analyses.

To note about this clone: Its cognate antigen is unknown.

The PCR contained 60 Vbeta and 13 Jbeta primers. Repertoires were generated with immunoSEQ multiplex PCR, while TCRdb's copy carries only in-frame clones and drops some. The sample lists fewer than 90,000 clones, about three quarters occurring once. The V segment lost 6 bases and the J segment 3 bases; nucleotides outside the gene matches: 6. Germline V gene data show CDR1 as MNHEY and CDR2 as SMNVEV (reference sequence). The CDR3 covers 14 residues. This sequence was found in a male donor in good health and CMV-seropositive. Sequences were obtained from PBMCs. The chain recombines TRBV27 with TRBJ2-7; 9 positions match TRBD1. CDR3 amino acids: CASRGTGRLYEQYF. CDR3 nucleotide sequence: TGTGCCAGCAGAGGGACAGGGCGCCTCTACGAGCAGTACTTC.